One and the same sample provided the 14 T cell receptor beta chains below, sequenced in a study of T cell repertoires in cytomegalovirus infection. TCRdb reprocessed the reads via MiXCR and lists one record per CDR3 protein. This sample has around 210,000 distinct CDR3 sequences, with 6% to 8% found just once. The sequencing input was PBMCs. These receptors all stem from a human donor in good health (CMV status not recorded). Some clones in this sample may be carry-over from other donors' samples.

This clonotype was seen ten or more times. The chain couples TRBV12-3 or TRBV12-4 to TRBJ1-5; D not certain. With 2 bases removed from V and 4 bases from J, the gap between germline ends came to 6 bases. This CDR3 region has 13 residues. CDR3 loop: CASSLLVNQPQHF. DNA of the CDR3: TGTGCCAGCAGTTTATTAGTGAATCAGCCCCAGCATTTT.

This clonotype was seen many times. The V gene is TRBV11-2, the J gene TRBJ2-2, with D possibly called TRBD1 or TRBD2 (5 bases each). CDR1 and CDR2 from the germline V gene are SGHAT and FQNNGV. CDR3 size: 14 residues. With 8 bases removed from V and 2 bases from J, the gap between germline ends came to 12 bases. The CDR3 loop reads CASGRDGNTGELFF. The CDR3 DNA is TGTGCCAGCGGAAGGGACGGAAACACCGGGGAGCTGTTTTTT.

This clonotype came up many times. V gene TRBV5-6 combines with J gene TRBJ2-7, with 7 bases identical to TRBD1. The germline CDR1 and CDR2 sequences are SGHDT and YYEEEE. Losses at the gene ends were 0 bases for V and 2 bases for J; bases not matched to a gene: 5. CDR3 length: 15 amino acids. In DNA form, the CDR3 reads TGTGCCAGCAGCTTGGTGGGGACAGCTACCTACGAGCAGTACTTC. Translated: CASSLVGTATYEQYF.

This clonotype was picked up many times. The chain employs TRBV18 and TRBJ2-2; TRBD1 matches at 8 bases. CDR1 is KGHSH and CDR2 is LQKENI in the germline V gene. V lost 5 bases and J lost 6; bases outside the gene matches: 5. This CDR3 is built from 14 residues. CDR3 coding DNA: TGTGCCAGCTCAGTGGACAGGGCATCCGGGGAGCTGTTTTTT. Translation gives CASSVDRASGELFF.

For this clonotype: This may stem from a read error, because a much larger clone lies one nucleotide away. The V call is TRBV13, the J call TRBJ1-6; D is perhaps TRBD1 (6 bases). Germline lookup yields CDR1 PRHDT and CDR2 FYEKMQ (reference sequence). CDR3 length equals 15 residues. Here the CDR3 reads CASSLPGASNSTLHF. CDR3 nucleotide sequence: TGTGCCAGCAGCTTACCGGGGGCCTCTAATTCAACCCTCCACTTT.

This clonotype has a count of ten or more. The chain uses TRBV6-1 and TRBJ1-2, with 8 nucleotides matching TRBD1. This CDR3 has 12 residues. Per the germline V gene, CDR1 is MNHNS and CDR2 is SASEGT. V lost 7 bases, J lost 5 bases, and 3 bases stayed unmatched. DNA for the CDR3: TGTGCCAGCAAGGGACAGGTGTATGGCTACACCTTC. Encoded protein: CASKGQVYGYTF.

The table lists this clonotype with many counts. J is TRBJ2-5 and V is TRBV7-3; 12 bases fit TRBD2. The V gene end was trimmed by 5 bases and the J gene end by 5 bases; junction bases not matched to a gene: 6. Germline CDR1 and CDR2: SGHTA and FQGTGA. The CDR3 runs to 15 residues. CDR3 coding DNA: TGTGCCAGCAGCCCGACTAGCGGGGGTGGGGAGACCCAGTACTTC. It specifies CASSPTSGGGETQYF. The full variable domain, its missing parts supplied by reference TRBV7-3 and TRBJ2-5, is GAGVSQTPSNKVTEKGKYVELRCDPISGHTALYWYRQSLGQGPEFLIYFQGTGAADDSGLPNDRFFAVRPEGSVSTLKIQRTERGDSAVYLCASSPTSGGGETQYFGPGTRLLVL.

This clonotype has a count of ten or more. CDR3 region: CSARASGLAGRAEQFF. The CDR3 DNA reads TGCAGTGCTAGAGCTTCGGGACTAGCGGGGCGGGCCGAGCAGTTCTTC. This chain links TRBV20-1 with TRBJ2-1; 13 bases match TRBD2. This CDR3 region has 16 residues. V shed 1 base and J 10 bases; nucleotides not matched to a gene: 10. Germline V gives CDR1 DFQATT, CDR2 SNEGSKA (reference sequence).

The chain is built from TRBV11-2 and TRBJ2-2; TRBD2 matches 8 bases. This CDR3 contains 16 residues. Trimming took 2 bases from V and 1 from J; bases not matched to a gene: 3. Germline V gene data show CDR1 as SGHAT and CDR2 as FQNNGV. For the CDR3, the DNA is TGTGCCAGCAGCTTAAGGAGCGGGGGGAACACCGGGGAGCTGTTTTTT. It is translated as CASSLRSGGNTGELFF.

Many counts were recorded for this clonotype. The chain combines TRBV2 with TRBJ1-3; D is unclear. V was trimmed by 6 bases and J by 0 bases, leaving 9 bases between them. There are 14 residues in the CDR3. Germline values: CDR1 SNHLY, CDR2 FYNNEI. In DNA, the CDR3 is TGTGCCAGCAGGGAGGACGGCTCTGGAAACACCATATATTTT. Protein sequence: CASREDGSGNTIYF.

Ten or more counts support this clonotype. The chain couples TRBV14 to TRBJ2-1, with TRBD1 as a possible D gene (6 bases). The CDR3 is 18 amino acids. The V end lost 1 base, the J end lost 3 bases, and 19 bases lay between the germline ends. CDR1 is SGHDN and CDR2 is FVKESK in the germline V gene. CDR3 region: CASSQVYRDGFLYNEQFF. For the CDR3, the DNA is TGTGCCAGCAGCCAAGTCTACAGGGACGGGTTTCTCTACAATGAGCAGTTCTTC. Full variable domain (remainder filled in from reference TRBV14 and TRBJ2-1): EAGVTQFPSHSVIEKGQTVTLRCDPISGHDNLYWYRRVMGKEIKFLLHFVKESKQDESGMPNNRFLAERTGGTYSTLKVQPAELEDSGVYFCASSQVYRDGFLYNEQFFGPGTRLTVL.

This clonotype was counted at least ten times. Written as DNA, the CDR3 is TGTGCCAGCTCGGAGCGGCTAAATTCACCCCTCCACTTT. Translating it yields CASSERLNSPLHF. The rearrangement links TRBV2 to TRBJ1-6; D gene unclear. Germline-derived CDR1 and CDR2 are SNHLY and FYNNEI. CDR3 length: 13 amino acids. Trimming took off 8 bases at V and 7 bases at J, with 12 bases between the two ends. Drawing the rest from reference TRBV2 and TRBJ1-6, the complete variable domain is EPEVTQTPSHQVTQMGQEVILRCVPISNHLYFYWYRQILGQKVEFLVSFYNNEISEKSEIFDDQFSVERPDGSNFTLKIRSTKLEDSAMYFCASSERLNSPLHFGNGTRLTVT.

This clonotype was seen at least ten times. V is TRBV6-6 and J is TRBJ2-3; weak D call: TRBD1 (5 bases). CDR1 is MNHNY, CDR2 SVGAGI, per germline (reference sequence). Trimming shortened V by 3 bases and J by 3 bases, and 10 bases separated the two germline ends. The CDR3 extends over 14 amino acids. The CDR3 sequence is CASSYSRATDTQYF. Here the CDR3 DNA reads TGTGCCAGCAGTTATAGCAGGGCGACAGATACGCAGTATTTT.

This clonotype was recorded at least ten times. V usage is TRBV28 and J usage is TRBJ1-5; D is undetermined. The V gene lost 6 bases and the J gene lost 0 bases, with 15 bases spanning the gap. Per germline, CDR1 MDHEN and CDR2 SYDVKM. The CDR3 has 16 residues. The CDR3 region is CASSYKSQYSNQPQHF. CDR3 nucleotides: TGTGCCAGCAGCTACAAAAGCCAATATAGCAATCAGCCCCAGCATTTT.